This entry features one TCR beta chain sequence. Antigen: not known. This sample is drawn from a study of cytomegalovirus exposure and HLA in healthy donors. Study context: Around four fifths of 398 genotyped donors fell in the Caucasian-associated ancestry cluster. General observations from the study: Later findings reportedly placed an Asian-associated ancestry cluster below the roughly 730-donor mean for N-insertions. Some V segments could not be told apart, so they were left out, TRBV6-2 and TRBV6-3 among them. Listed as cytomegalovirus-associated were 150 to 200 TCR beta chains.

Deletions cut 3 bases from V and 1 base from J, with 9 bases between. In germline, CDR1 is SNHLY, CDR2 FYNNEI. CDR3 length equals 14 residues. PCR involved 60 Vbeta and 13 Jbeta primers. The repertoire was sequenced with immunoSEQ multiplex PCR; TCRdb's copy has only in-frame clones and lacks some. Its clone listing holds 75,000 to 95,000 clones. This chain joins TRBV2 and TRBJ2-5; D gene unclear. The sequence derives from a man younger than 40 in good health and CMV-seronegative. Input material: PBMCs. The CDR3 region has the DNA TGTGCCAGCAGTGATGGATGGGCCCAAGAGACCCAGTACTTC. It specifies CASSDGWAQETQYF. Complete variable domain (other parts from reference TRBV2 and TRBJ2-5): EPEVTQTPSHQVTQMGQEVILRCVPISNHLYFYWYRQILGQKVEFLVSFYNNEISEKSEIFDDQFSVERPDGSNFTLKIRSTKLEDSAMYFCASSDGWAQETQYFGPGTRLLVL.